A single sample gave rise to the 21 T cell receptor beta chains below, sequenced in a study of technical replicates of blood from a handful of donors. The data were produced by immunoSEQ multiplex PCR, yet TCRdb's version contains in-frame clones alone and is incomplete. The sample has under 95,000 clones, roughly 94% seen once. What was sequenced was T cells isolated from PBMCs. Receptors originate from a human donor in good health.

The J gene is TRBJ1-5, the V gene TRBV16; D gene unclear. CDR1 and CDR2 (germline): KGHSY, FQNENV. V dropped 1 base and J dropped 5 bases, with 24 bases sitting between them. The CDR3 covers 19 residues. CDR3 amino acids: CASSQLARGLGDTDQPQHF. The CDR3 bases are TGTGCCAGCAGCCAATTGGCCAGAGGGCTCGGAGATACGGATCAGCCCCAGCATTTT.

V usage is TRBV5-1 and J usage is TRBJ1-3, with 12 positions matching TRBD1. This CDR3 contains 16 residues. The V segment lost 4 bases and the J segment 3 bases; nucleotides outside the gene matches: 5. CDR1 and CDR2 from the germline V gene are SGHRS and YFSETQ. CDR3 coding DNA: TGCGCCAGCAGCCCGGGACAGGGGGCTCTTGGAAACACCATATATTTT. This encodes CASSPGQGALGNTIYF.

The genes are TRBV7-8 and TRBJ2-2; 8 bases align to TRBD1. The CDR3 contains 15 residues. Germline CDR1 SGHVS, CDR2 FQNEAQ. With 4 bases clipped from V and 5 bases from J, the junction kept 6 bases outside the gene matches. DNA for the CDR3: TGTGCCAGCAGCTCCAGACAGGGGAGGACCGGGGAGCTGTTTTTT. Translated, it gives CASSSRQGRTGELFF.

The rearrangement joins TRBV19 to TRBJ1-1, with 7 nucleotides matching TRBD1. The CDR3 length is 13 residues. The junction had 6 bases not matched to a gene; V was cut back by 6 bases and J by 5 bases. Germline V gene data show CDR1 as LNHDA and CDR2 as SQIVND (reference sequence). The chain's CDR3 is CASSSQGVTEAFF. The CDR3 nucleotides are TGTGCCAGTAGCAGTCAGGGGGTGACTGAAGCTTTCTTT. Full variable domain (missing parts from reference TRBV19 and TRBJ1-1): DGGITQSPKYLFRKEGQNVTLSCEQNLNHDAMYWYRQDPGQGLRLIYYSQIVNDFQKGDIAEGYSVSREKKESFPLTVTSAQKNPTAFYLCASSSQGVTEAFFGQGTRLTVV.

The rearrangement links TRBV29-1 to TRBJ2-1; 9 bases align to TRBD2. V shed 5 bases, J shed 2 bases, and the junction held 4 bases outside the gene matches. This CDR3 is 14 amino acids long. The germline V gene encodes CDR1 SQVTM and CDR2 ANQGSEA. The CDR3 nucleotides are TGCAGCGTTTTGGCGGGAGGGGCCTACAATGAGCAGTTCTTC. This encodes CSVLAGGAYNEQFF.

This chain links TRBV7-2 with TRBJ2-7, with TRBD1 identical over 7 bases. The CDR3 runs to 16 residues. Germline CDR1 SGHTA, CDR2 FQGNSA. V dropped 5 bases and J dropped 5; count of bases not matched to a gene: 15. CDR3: CASSPRVRQGNNEQYF. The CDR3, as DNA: TGTGCCAGCAGCCCAAGGGTACGACAGGGTAACAACGAGCAGTACTTC.

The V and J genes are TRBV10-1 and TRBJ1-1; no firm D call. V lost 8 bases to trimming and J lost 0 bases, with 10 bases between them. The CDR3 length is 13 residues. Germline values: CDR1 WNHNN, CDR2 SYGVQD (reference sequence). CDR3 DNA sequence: TGCGCCAGCCAGGAAAACATGAACACTGAAGCTTTCTTT. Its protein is CASQENMNTEAFF.

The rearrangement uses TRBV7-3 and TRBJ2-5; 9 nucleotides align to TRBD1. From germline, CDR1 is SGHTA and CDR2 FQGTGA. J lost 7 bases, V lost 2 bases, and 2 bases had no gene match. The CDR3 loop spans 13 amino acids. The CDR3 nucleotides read TGTGCCAGCAGCTTAGGGACAGGGAGGACCCAGTACTTC. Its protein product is CASSLGTGRTQYF.

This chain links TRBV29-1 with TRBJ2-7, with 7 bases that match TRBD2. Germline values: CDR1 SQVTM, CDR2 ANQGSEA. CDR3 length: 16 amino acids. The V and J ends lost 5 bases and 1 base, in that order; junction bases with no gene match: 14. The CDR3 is CSVIGVDREVSYEQYF. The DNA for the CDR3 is TGCAGCGTTATCGGGGTAGACCGGGAGGTTTCCTACGAGCAGTACTTC.

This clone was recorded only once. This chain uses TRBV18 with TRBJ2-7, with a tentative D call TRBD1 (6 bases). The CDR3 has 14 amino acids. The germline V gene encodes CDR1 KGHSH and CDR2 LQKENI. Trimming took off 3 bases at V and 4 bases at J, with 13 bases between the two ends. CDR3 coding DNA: TGTGCCAGCTCACCGACAGGTACGGTTTACGAGCAGTACTTC. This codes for CASSPTGTVYEQYF. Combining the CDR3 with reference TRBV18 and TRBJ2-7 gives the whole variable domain NAGVMQNPRHLVRRRGQEARLRCSPMKGHSHVYWYRQLPEEGLKFMVYLQKENIIDESGMPKERFSAEFPKEGPSILRIQQVVRGDSAAYFCASSPTGTVYEQYFGPGTRLTVT.

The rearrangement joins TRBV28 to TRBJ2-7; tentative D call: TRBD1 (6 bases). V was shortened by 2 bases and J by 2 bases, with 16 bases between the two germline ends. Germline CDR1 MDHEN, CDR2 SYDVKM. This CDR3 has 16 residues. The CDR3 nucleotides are TGTGCCAGCAGTTTACCGGTTGCGACAGGCGCCTACGAGCAGTACTTC. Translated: CASSLPVATGAYEQYF.

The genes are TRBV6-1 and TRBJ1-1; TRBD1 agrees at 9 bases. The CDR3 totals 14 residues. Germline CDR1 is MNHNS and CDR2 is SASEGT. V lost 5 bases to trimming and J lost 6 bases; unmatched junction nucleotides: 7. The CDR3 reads CASSSGQGLSEAFF. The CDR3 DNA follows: TGTGCCAGCAGTTCGGGACAGGGTTTGTCTGAAGCTTTCTTT.

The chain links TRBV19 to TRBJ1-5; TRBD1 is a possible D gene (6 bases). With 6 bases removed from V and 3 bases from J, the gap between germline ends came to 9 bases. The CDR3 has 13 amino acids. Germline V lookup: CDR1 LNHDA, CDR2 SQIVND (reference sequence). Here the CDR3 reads CASRGHSNQPQHF. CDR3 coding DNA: TGTGCCAGTAGGGGACACTCCAATCAGCCCCAGCATTTT.

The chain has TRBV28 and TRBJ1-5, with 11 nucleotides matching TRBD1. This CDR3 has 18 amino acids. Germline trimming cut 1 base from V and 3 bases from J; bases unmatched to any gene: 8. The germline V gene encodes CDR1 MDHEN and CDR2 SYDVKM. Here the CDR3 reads CASSLYGLDRGHNQPQHF. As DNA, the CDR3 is TGTGCCAGCAGTTTATACGGTTTGGACAGGGGGCACAATCAGCCCCAGCATTTT.

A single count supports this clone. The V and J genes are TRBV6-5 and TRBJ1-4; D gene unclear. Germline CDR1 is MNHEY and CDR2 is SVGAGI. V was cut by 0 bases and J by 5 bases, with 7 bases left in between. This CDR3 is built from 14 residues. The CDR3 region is CASSYSTGNEKLFF. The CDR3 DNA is TGTGCCAGCAGTTACTCGACGGGAAATGAAAAACTGTTTTTT.

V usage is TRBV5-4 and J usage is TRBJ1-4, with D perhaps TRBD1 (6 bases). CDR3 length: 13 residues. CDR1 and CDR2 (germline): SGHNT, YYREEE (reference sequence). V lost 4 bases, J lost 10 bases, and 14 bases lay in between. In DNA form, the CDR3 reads TGTGCCAGCAGCGTGGACAGTTTTGGAAAACTGTTTTTT. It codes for CASSVDSFGKLFF.

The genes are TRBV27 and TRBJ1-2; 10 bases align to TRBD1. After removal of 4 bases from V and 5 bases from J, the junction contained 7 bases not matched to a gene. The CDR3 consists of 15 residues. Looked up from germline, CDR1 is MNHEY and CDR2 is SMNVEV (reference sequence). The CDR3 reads CASSSPTGGDYGYTF. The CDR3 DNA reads TGTGCCAGCAGTTCGCCGACAGGGGGCGATTATGGCTACACCTTC.

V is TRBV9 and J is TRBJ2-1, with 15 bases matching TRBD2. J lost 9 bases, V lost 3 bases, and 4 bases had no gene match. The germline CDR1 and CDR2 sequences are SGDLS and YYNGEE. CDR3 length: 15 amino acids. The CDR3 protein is CASSDGTSGGFEQFF. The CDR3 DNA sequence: TGTGCCAGCAGCGACGGGACTAGCGGGGGGTTTGAGCAGTTCTTC.

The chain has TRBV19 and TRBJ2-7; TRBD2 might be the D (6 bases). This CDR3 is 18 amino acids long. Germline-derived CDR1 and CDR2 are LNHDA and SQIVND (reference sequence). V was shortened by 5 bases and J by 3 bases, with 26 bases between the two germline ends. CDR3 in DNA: TGTGCCAGTAGTGCATCTGATGACCGGGAGTCTGGCTTCTACGAGCAGTACTTC. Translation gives CASSASDDRESGFYEQYF.

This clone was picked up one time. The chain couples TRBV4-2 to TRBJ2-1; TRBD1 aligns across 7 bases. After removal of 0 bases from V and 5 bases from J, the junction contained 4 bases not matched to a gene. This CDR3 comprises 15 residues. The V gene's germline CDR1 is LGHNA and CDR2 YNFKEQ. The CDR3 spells CASSQDQGQNNEQFF. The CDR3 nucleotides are TGTGCCAGCAGCCAAGATCAGGGACAGAACAATGAGCAGTTCTTC.

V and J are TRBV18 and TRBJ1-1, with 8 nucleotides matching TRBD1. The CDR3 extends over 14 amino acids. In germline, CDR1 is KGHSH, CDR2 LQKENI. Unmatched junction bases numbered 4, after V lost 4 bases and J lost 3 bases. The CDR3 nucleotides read TGTGCCAGCTCACAGGACAGGGTATACACTGAAGCTTTCTTT. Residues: CASSQDRVYTEAFF.